The present entry profiles one T cell receptor (beta chain) with its context. The clone's antigen remains unknown. Base qualities are missing; no much larger clone stands one base away. The data originate from a study of blood T cell repertoires in COVID-19 (dated by TCRdb to about 2020). At the level of the whole study: The collaborator samples originated in the United States, Italy and Spain and spanned the acute and convalescent phases of COVID-19. The material from the prospective study consisted of cDNA or gDNA derived from T cells, B-cell-depleted T cells, or PBMCs. Subjects who had been exposed to COVID-19, were actively infected with it, or had recovered from it provided the deeply sampled blood TCRbeta repertoires that made up the dataset. The repertoires were made available in a free public database intended to serve as a resource for research on the immune response to SARS-CoV-2. The samples were drawn from the first 160 participants of the ongoing ImmuneRACE study and from 1,254 subjects provided by 6 global collaborators. Nearly every sample came with metadata listing a de-identified subject ID, COVID-19 status, age in years and sex. HLA class I and class II types, where available, came from metadata supplied by the sample provider rather than from assay-based typing. The paper as a whole reports these results and caveats: Clinical and demographic metadata were provided uncurated, with the amount varying by source and participant.

Trimmed from V: 5 bases; trimmed from J: 3 bases; junction bases lacking a gene match: 6. CDR1 MDHEN and CDR2 SYDVKM are derived from the germline V gene. The CDR3 runs 16 residues from the cysteine to the phenylalanine. Just CDR3 DNA is preserved here, 48 bases in frame from base 1. Whole blood was collected in K2EDTA tubes by collaborating institutions according to the institutions' own protocols. For TCRbeta analysis, collaborator samples were shipped as frozen whole blood, as isolated PBMCs, or as DNA extracted from either sample type. The immunoSEQ Assay, a bias-controlled multiplex PCR, was used to amplify TCRbeta CDR3 regions from genomic DNA. The original pipeline was this. The number of nucleated cells in each sample was estimated by amplification of reference gene primers within the assay. Sequence reads were collapsed and filtered to measure the absolute abundance of every unique TCRbeta CDR3 rearrangement. For each sample, productive Simpson clonality was calculated by taking the square root of Simpson's diversity index across productive rearrangements. This is the immuneACCESS table as TCRdb keeps it, with only in-frame sequences that have V and J called. A part of the clones is gone; compared with another copy, unresolved V genes explain less than half, and the rest is unexplained. Clone size and the V and J calls come from that table; the DNA yielded D and trimming. The sample table lists tens of thousands of clones, approximately 85% of them with a count of one. Together, the top ten hold approximately 25% of the sample.

This TCR was sampled from a human donor in a cohort sampled during active COVID-19. The sequence is built from TRBV28 and TRBJ2-2, and 10 junction bases match TRBD1. Sample: peripheral blood. The CDR3 protein: CASSPLGTGDTGELFF. The DNA sequence follows: TGTGCCAGCAGTCCCCTCGGGACAGGGGACACCGGGGAGCTGTTTTTT.